This T cell receptor (beta chain) is drawn from a study of shared clonotypes between healthy human individuals. Background on the study: Ranging from 18 to 49 in age, donors were a couple of women and a few men.

There are 14 residues in the CDR3. The germline V gene encodes CDR1 SGDLS and CDR2 YYNGEE. Trimming cost V 0 bases and J 1 base, with 7 bases left between them. Donors included only healthy HIV-negative adults lacking recent acute infections or vaccinations. A split of CD4+ cells into CD45RA+ naive and CD45RA-negative memory subsets was performed. Findings and limits, study-wide: Generally, estimated richness proved larger in naive subsets than it did in memory subsets.

As regards this clone: Its antigen is not known. Other DNA sequences of this sample code for an identical CDR3.

Some clones are missing from TCRdb's copy, which holds only in-frame ones; the method was immunoSEQ multiplex PCR. The table includes some 2,000,000 clones, about 94% detected once. The V gene is TRBV9, the J gene TRBJ2-5; the D gene is possibly TRBD1 (6 bases). This receptor was identified in a man aged 18 to 30 in good health. Specimen: naive CD4+ T cells sorted from blood. Subset reported: CD45RA+ positively selected. DNA for the CDR3: TGTGCCAGCAGCGTAGGGGGGCCCCAAGAGACCCAGTACTTC. This sequence encodes CASSVGGPQETQYF. The entire variable domain, with the rest obtained from reference TRBV9 and TRBJ2-5, is as follows: DSGVTQTPKHLITATGQRVTLRCSPRSGDLSVYWYQQSLDQGLQFLIQYYNGEERAKGNILERFSAQQFPDLHSELNLSSLELGDSALYFCASSVGGPQETQYFGPGTRLLVL.